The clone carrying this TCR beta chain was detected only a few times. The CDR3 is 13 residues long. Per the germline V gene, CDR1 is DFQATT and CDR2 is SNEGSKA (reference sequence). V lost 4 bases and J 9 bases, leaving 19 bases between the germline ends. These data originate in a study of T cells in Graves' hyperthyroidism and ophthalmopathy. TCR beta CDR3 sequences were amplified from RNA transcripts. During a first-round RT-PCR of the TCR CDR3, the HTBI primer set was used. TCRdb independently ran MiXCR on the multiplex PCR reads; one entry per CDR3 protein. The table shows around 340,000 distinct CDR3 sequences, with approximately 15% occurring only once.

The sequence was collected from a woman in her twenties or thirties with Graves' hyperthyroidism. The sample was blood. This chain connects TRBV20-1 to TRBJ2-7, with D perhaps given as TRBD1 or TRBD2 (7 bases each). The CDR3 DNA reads TGCAGTGCTAAGGTTTTAAGCGGGACAGTGCAGTACTTC. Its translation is CSAKVLSGTVQYF.